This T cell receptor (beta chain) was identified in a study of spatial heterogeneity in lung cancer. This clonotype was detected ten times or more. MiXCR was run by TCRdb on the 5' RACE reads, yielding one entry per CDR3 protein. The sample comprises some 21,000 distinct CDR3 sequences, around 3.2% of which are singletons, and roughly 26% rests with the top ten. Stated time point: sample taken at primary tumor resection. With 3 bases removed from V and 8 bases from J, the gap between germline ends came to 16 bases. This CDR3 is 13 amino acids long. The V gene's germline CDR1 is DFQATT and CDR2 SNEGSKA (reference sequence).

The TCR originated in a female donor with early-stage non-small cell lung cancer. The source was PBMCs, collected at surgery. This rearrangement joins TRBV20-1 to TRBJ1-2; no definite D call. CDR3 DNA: TGCAGTGCTAGCGGCACGGCCTCGGGGGGCTACACCTTC. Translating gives CSASGTASGGYTF.